This T cell receptor beta chain was captured in a study of OX40 agonist ivuxolimab in advanced cancers. Measured with immunoSEQ multiplex PCR; TCRdb has only the in-frame clones, and not every one. In the table there are about 49,000 clones, about 86% of which are singletons. Trimming removed 1 base from V and 3 bases from J; junction bases left unmatched: 2. Germline CDR1 and CDR2: SGHAT and FQDESV (reference sequence). This CDR3 is 14 amino acids long. The clonotype comes from an adult with an advanced solid tumor such as melanoma, head and neck, liver or kidney cancer. The specimen comprised CD4+ or CD8+ T cells sorted from blood, sampled in a trial of the OX40 agonist ivuxolimab. This chain uses TRBV11-1 with TRBJ2-7, with TRBD2 identical over 8 bases. The CDR3: CASSLGLAGYEQYF. CDR3 DNA: TGTGCCAGCAGCTTAGGGCTAGCGGGCTACGAGCAGTACTTC. The variable domain in full, completed from reference TRBV11-1 and TRBJ2-7, reads EAEVAQSPRYKITEKSQAVAFWCDPISGHATLYWYRQILGQGPELLVQFQDESVVDDSQLPKDRFSAERLKGVDSTLKIQPAELGDSAMYLCASSLGLAGYEQYFGPGTRLTVT.